This T cell receptor beta chain originates from a study of blood T cell repertoires in COVID-19. Study background: T cells, B-cell-depleted T cells, or PBMCs supplied cDNA or gDNA.

Recruitment covered over 20 US areas and drew participants whose ages spanned roughly 18 to 90 years. The study assigned cohorts using participant-reported clinical history. In the authors' methods: Reference gene primer amplification yielded estimated nucleated cell counts. Assay: immunoSEQ multiplex PCR; the TCRdb copy retains only in-frame clones and omits some. V and J calls and clone size are those listed in that table; D and trimming were worked out from the DNA. This sample has 200,000 or so clones, with 70% to 90% found just once. The germline V gene encodes CDR1 SGHRS and CDR2 YFSETQ. The CDR3 is made up of 13 amino acids. Trimming stripped 6 bases from V and 0 bases from J, with 10 bases between. This clone has just a few counts.

The chain combines TRBV5-1 with TRBJ2-7; D ambiguous. The sequenced sample consisted of PBMCs or T cells enriched from blood (not recorded which). The TCR sequence derives from a man aged 25-45 years who had recovered from COVID-19. The CDR3 coding sequence is TGCGCCAGCAATGAAGCTCACTCCTACGAGCAGTACTTC. This codes for CASNEAHSYEQYF. The variable domain in full, completed from reference TRBV5-1 and TRBJ2-7, reads KAGVTQTPRYLIKTRGQQVTLSCSPISGHRSVSWYQQTPGQGLQFLFEYFSETQRNKGNFPGRFSGRQFSNSRSEMNVSTLELGDSALYLCASNEAHSYEQYFGPGTRLTVT.